This T cell receptor (beta chain) was obtained from a study of human T cells and chemical hapten exposure. Each CDR3 protein gets one entry after TCRdb re-called the RACE reads with MiXCR. The data show about 120,000 distinct CDR3 sequences, with roughly 15% seen just once and 0.92% held by the top ten. This CDR3 region has 12 residues. CDR1 is SQVTM, CDR2 ANQGSEA, per germline. Trimming cost V 5 bases and J 4 bases, with 9 bases left between them. The time point is: patch test 1, 2 weeks after DPC sensitization. Treatment specified: therapeutic diphenylcyclopropenone sensitization with weekly scalp DPC.

The origin of this receptor is a man between 18 and 29 years old with alopecia areata. Some clones in this sample may be carry-over from other donors' samples. The genes are TRBV29-1 and TRBJ1-3; D not certain. Source: whole blood, taken in connection with sensitization to the hapten diphenylcyclopropenone (DPC). CDR3: CSVPDEGNTIYF. For the CDR3, the DNA is TGCAGCGTTCCCGACGAGGGAAACACCATATATTTT. Full variable domain (remainder filled in from reference TRBV29-1 and TRBJ1-3): SAVISQKPSRDICQRGTSLTIQCQVDSQVTMMFWYRQQPGQSLTLIATANQGSEATYESGFVIDKFPISRPNLTFSTLTVSNMSPEDSSIYLCSVPDEGNTIYFGEGSWLTVV.